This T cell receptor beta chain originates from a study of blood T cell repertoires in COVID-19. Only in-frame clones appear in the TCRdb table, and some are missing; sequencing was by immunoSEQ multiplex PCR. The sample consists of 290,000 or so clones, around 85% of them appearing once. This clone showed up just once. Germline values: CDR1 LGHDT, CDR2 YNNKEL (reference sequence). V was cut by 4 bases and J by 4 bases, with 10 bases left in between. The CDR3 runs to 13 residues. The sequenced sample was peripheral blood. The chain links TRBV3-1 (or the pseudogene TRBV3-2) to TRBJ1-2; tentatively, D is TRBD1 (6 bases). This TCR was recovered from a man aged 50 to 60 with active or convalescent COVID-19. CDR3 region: CASSLIRGYGYTF. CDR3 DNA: TGTGCCAGCAGCCTCATCAGGGGCTATGGCTACACCTTC.